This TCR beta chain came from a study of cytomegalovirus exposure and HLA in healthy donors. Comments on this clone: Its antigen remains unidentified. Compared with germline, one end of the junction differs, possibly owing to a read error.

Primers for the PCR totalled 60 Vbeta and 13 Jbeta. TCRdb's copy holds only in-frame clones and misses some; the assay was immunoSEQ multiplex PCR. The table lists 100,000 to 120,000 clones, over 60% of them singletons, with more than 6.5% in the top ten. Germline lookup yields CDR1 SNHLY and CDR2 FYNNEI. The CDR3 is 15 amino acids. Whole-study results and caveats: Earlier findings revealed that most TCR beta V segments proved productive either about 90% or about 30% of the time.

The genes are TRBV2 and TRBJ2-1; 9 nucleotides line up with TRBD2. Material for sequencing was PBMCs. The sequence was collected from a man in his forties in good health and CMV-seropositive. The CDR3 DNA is TGTGCCAGCAGTTCCGATCCAGCGGGGGGCCCAGAGCGGTTCTTC. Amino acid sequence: CASSSDPAGGPERFF.